The 4 T cell receptor beta chains reported below all come from one sample, sequenced in a study of cytotoxic CD8 clonotypes in ibrutinib-treated CLL. Only in-frame clones appear in the TCRdb table, and some are missing; sequencing was by immunoSEQ multiplex PCR. This sample yields tens of thousands of clones, of which approximately 60% are seen a single time; roughly 22% belongs to the top ten. The sequencing here drew on PBMCs, taken after 24 months of ibrutinib treatment. Receptors were obtained from a human donor with chronic lymphocytic leukemia.

This clone was recorded a few times. The chain joins TRBV5-1 to TRBJ1-5; no clear D gene. The V gene's germline CDR1 is SGHRS and CDR2 YFSETQ. The CDR3 has 14 residues. Trimming removed 0 bases at V and 2 bases at J, with 6 bases between. The CDR3 loop reads CASSLEGGNQPQHF. The CDR3 nucleotides read TGCGCCAGCAGCTTGGAAGGTGGCAATCAGCCCCAGCATTTT.

At least ten counts were recorded for this clone. The chain uses TRBV6-5 and TRBJ2-7; 7 bases fit TRBD2. The CDR3 is 16 amino acids. The V gene's germline CDR1 is MNHEY and CDR2 SVGAGI. The ends lost 0 bases at V and 7 bases at J; junction bases unmatched: 12. Here the CDR3 reads CASSYSTAGPLVEQYF. In DNA form, the CDR3 reads TGTGCCAGCAGTTACTCGACAGCGGGACCCCTCGTTGAGCAGTACTTC.

V is TRBV7-2 and J is TRBJ2-3; the match to TRBD1 covers 8 bases. V lost 5 bases and J lost 5; bases outside the gene matches: 9. This CDR3 is built from 15 residues. Germline V CDR1 and CDR2: SGHTA, FQGNSA. CDR3 protein: CASSRRQGSLDTQYF. DNA for the CDR3: TGTGCCAGCAGCCGGAGACAGGGGAGCTTAGATACGCAGTATTTT.

This rearrangement joins TRBV7-9 to TRBJ2-1; D may be TRBD1 (6 bases). Germline V gene lookup returns CDR1 SEHNR and CDR2 FQNEAQ (reference sequence). Trimming removed 6 bases at V and 7 bases at J, with 19 bases between. The CDR3 has 15 amino acids. The CDR3 is CASSPRAIQGNEQFF. The CDR3 nucleotides read TGTGCCAGCAGTCCTAGGGCAATACAGGGAAATGAGCAGTTCTTC. Together with reference TRBV7-9 and TRBJ2-1, the CDR3 gives the full variable domain: DTGVSQNPRHKITKRGQNVTFRCDPISEHNRLYWYRQTLGQGPEFLTYFQNEAQLEKSRLLSDRFSAERPKGSFSTLEIQRTEQGDSAMYLCASSPRAIQGNEQFFGPGTRLTVL.